This TCR beta chain derives from a study of control samples from healthy donors and cancer patients. Sequenced by immunoSEQ multiplex PCR; TCRdb stores in-frame clones only, minus some. The data show about 85,000 clones, 90% seen once. The V and J ends lost 3 bases and 7 bases respectively, with 6 bases between them. Germline CDR1 KGHDR, CDR2 SFDVKD. The CDR3 totals 12 residues. This chain connects TRBV24-1 to TRBJ2-1; D is unclear. The sequence came from a woman aged 18-35 years in good health. The specimen was blood. Written as DNA, the CDR3 is TGTGCCACCAGTGATGGGGAAAATGAGCAGTTCTTC. This codes for CATSDGENEQFF.